These T cell receptor beta chains were read from a single sample in a study of technical replicates of blood from a few donors. Measured with immunoSEQ multiplex PCR; TCRdb has only the in-frame clones, and not every one. The table lists about 81,000 clones, roughly 96% of them singletons, with roughly 0.21% in the top ten. The sequenced sample consisted of T cells isolated from PBMCs. The receptor set was obtained from a human donor in good health. Both conserved end residues are part of each CDR3. D genes are given only for firm matches. Clone size is not always given. Where it is, it says once, few, many or a class for expanded clones.

CASSPPAGRNTEAFF TGCGCCAGCAGCCCTCCTGCGGGGAGGAACACTGAAGCTTTCTTT - - TRBJ1-1 TRBV5-1
CASFVGATDTQYF TGTGCCAGCTTCGTGGGGGCTACAGATACGCAGTATTTT - - TRBJ2-3 TRBV5-5
CASSPTSGRAEGFIQYF TGTGCCAGCTCACCAACTAGCGGGAGGGCCGAGGGCTTCATTCAGTACTTC - TRBD2 TRBJ2-4 TRBV18
CASSQGSVYTF TGCGCCAGCAGCCAAGGTTCGGTCTACACCTTC - - TRBJ1-2 TRBV4-1
CAISAPGQSGNTIYF TGTGCCATCAGTGCTCCGGGACAATCTGGAAACACCATATATTTT - - TRBJ1-3 TRBV10-3
CASSFGQGAYNEQFF TGTGCCAGCAGCTTTGGACAGGGGGCGTACAATGAGCAGTTCTTC - TRBD1 TRBJ2-1 TRBV7-9
CASSLEGFGQETQYF TGCGCCAGCAGCTTAGAGGGATTTGGTCAAGAGACCCAGTACTTC - - TRBJ2-5 TRBV5-1
CASSSRTSGDIQYF TGTGCCAGCAGCTCGCGGACATCTGGGGACATTCAGTACTTC once - TRBJ2-4 TRBV7-9
CASSGDRRSAEAFF TGTGCCAGTAGCGGGGACAGAAGGTCGGCTGAAGCTTTCTTT - TRBD1 TRBJ1-1 TRBV19
CASRKTGWYF TGTGCCAGCAGGAAGACAGGGTGGTACTTC - TRBD1 TRBJ2-7 TRBV2
CASSLHWDSPGELFF TGTGCCAGCAGCCTCCACTGGGACTCCCCCGGGGAGCTGTTTTTT - - TRBJ2-2 TRBV4-2
CASSFSGRAGYTGELFF TGTGCCAGCAGCTTTAGCGGGAGGGCCGGTTACACCGGGGAGCTGTTTTTT - TRBD2 TRBJ2-2 TRBV7-9
CASSTTPRDTQYF TGTGCCAGCAGCACTACACCGCGGGATACGCAGTATTTT - - TRBJ2-3 TRBV28
CASSPLWRTQETQYF TGTGCCAGCAGCCCGCTTTGGAGAACGCAAGAGACCCAGTACTTC once - TRBJ2-5 TRBV7-9
CAWSGDSYEQYF TGTGCCTGGAGTGGGGACAGCTACGAGCAGTACTTC few TRBD1 TRBJ2-7 TRBV30
CASSARLVSNTGELFF TGTGCCAGCAGCGCCCGACTAGTATCCAACACCGGGGAGCTGTTTTTT once - TRBJ2-2 TRBV7-9
CAWINPRTGVEAFF TGTGCCTGGATCAACCCGCGGACAGGGGTTGAAGCTTTCTTT few TRBD1 TRBJ1-1 TRBV30
CASSRYGGQGRTDTQYF TGTGCCAGCAGCCGATACGGAGGACAGGGACGCACAGATACGCAGTATTTT - TRBD1 TRBJ2-3 TRBV5-5
CASSDRGLSSNQPQHF TGTGCCAGTAGCGACAGGGGGCTCTCGAGCAATCAGCCCCAGCATTTT once TRBD1 TRBJ1-5 TRBV19
CASSLNSVSLTTREQFF TGTGCCAGCAGTTTAAACAGCGTGTCTTTGACTACCCGTGAGCAGTTCTTC - - TRBJ2-1 TRBV27
CASSLEGQRSYEQYF TGTGCCAGCAGCTTAGAGGGGCAGCGCTCCTACGAGCAGTACTTC - - TRBJ2-7 TRBV7-8
CASSLITRGNIQYF TGTGCCAGCAGCTTGATCACCAGGGGGAACATTCAGTACTTC - TRBD1 TRBJ2-4 TRBV5-6
CASSNRPGHKSYEQYF TGTGCCAGCAGCAATCGTCCGGGACATAAATCCTACGAGCAGTACTTC - - TRBJ2-7 TRBV21-1
CSHSTSANEKLFF TGCAGCCACTCAACTTCGGCTAATGAAAAACTGTTTTTT - - TRBJ1-4 TRBV29-1
CASSAGGPVLMNEQFF TGTGCCAGCTCGGCGGGAGGGCCGGTTTTGATGAATGAGCAGTTCTTC - TRBD2 TRBJ2-1 TRBV2
CASSPGTGSYEQYF TGCGCCAGCAGCCCTGGGACAGGCTCATACGAGCAGTACTTC - TRBD1 TRBJ2-7 TRBV5-1
CASSLSSGRDEQYF TGTGCCAGCAGTTTATCTAGCGGGAGGGACGAGCAGTACTTC - TRBD2 TRBJ2-7 TRBV28
CASSSRQGWSTEAFF TGTGCCAGCAGCTCACGACAGGGATGGAGCACTGAAGCTTTCTTT - TRBD1 TRBJ1-1 TRBV7-9
CASSLVSPYNEQFF TGTGCCAGCAGCTTAGTTAGCCCATACAATGAGCAGTTCTTC - - TRBJ2-1 TRBV11-3
CASSLDSYYGYTF TGTGCCAGCAGCTTGGACAGTTACTATGGCTACACCTTC - - TRBJ1-2 TRBV5-6
CASSFSGGADEQYF TGTGCCAGCAGTTTTAGCGGGGGGGCGGACGAGCAGTACTTC - TRBD2 TRBJ2-7 TRBV7-9
CASSLVGGTEAFF TGTGCCAGCAGCTTAGTGGGGGGCACTGAAGCTTTCTTT - - TRBJ1-1 TRBV11-3
CASSPPASGSQREQFF TGTGCCAGCAGCCCCCCCGCTAGCGGGAGTCAGCGTGAGCAGTTCTTC - TRBD2 TRBJ2-1 TRBV11-2
CASSLSGRETQYF TGTGCCAGCAGTTTATCTGGGCGAGAGACCCAGTACTTC - - TRBJ2-5 TRBV27
CASSLPGQPQHF TGTGCCAGCAGCTTGCCCGGTCAGCCCCAGCATTTT - - TRBJ1-5 TRBV4-2
CASTPRGSGGHQETQYF TGTGCCAGTACCCCCAGGGGTAGCGGGGGACACCAAGAGACCCAGTACTTC - TRBD2 TRBJ2-5 TRBV9
CASTGTGKYF TGTGCCAGCACTGGGACAGGGAAGTACTTC - TRBD1 TRBJ2-7 TRBV6-1
CASVGSGYEQYF TGTGCCAGTGTTGGTAGCGGTTACGAGCAGTACTTC - - TRBJ2-7 TRBV19
CASSLQGAREQYF TGTGCCAGCAGTCTACAGGGGGCGCGAGAGCAGTACTTC - TRBD1 TRBJ2-7 TRBV6-1
CASSRGVTETQYF TGTGCCAGCAGCCGGGGGGTAACTGAGACCCAGTACTTC - TRBD2 TRBJ2-5 TRBV2
CASRDPGGVRRDTQYF TGTGCCAGCAGAGACCCGGGGGGGGTGAGGAGGGATACGCAGTATTTT once TRBD2 TRBJ2-3 TRBV6-6
CASSRGQAGETQYF TGCGCCAGCAGCCGGGGACAGGCAGGGGAGACCCAGTACTTC - TRBD1 TRBJ2-5 TRBV5-1
CASSVGTGSQFTDTQYF TGTGCCAGTAGTGTCGGGACAGGGAGTCAATTCACAGATACGCAGTATTTT - TRBD1 TRBJ2-3 TRBV19
CASAGGARNEKLFF TGTGCCAGCGCAGGGGGCGCAAGAAATGAAAAACTGTTTTTT - TRBD1 TRBJ1-4 TRBV18
CAWSTRGITLYGYTF TGTGCCTGGAGCACAAGGGGGATAACACTTTATGGCTACACCTTC - - TRBJ1-2 TRBV30
CASSIWGAGANVLTF TGTGCCAGTAGTATTTGGGGAGCTGGGGCCAACGTCCTGACTTTC - - TRBJ2-6 TRBV19
CASSQVASLPVQYF TGCGCCAGCAGCCAAGTCGCCTCGCTGCCGGTGCAGTACTTC - - TRBJ2-7 TRBV4-1
CASSLRRDNEKLFF TGTGCCAGCAGCCTGCGACGGGATAATGAAAAACTGTTTTTT - - TRBJ1-4 TRBV7-6
CASGGVGNTEAFF TGTGCCAGCGGAGGGGTAGGGAACACTGAAGCTTTCTTT few - TRBJ1-1 TRBV7-6
CASSHGQGANYGYTF TGCGCCAGCAGCCATGGACAGGGCGCTAACTATGGCTACACCTTC - TRBD1 TRBJ1-2 TRBV4-1
CATSSLGQSIGELFF TGTGCCACCAGCAGCTTGGGACAGAGTATCGGGGAGCTGTTTTTT - TRBD1 TRBJ2-2 TRBV15